This T cell receptor (beta chain) was identified in a study of cytomegalovirus exposure and HLA in healthy donors. Overall study: Among about 400 genotyped donors, around 77% fell in the Caucasian-associated ancestry cluster. Study-wide results and caveats: In a later analysis, at a false discovery rate of 0.05, 16,951 TCR beta sequences were associated with HLA alleles.

As regards this clone: Its antigen remains unknown.

The PCR made use of 60 Vbeta and 13 Jbeta primers. Produced via immunoSEQ multiplex PCR; TCRdb's table is partial and in-frame only. Found here are about 50,000 clones, roughly 80% of them singletons; the top ten hold around 2.9%. With 4 bases removed from V and 0 bases from J, the gap between germline ends came to 11 bases. Germline-derived CDR1 and CDR2 are SGDLS and YYNGEE. The CDR3 runs to 15 residues. This TCR was recovered from a woman in her forties in good health and CMV-seropositive. Sequencing used PBMCs. This chain connects TRBV9 to TRBJ1-5; D is unclear. CDR3: CASSPDGDSNQPQHF. The CDR3 DNA is TGTGCCAGCAGCCCAGACGGAGATAGCAATCAGCCCCAGCATTTT.